A single sample is the source of the 20 T cell receptor beta chains below, sequenced in a study of blood T cells in healthy people across ages. Sample-barcoded 5' priming and a J-beta primer mix drove a second PCR of roughly 7 to 11 cycles. One entry per CDR3 protein, called by TCRdb with MiXCR from the 5' RACE reads. The table lists some 900,000 distinct CDR3 sequences, around 49% of them singletons. The material sequenced was blood. The receptors derive from a man under 40 in good health.

This clonotype was detected a few times. The gene calls are TRBV5-6 and TRBJ1-6; 7 bases fit TRBD1. The V and J ends lost 4 bases and 6 bases, in that order; junction bases with no gene match: 4. CDR3 size: 14 residues. Germline CDR1 SGHDT, CDR2 YYEEEE. In DNA, the CDR3 is TGTGCCAGCAGCCCCGGACAGGCTAATTCACCCCTCCACTTT. This gives the protein CASSPGQANSPLHF.

This clonotype was detected only a few times. The rearrangement links TRBV14 to TRBJ2-1, with TRBD1 identical over 9 bases. The germline CDR1 and CDR2 sequences are SGHDN and FVKESK. CDR3 length: 15 amino acids. J lost 2 bases, V lost 6 bases, and 5 bases had no gene match. The CDR3 region is CASRATGGAYNEQFF. DNA of the CDR3: TGTGCCAGCAGGGCCACAGGGGGCGCCTACAATGAGCAGTTCTTC.

This clonotype was recorded at least ten times. This chain joins TRBV5-8 and TRBJ2-6; no definite D call. CDR1 and CDR2 (germline): SGHTS, YDEGEE. V lost 0 bases and J 0 bases, leaving 4 bases between the germline ends. The CDR3 runs to 15 residues. CDR3 protein: CASSLGHSGANVLTF. The CDR3 DNA sequence: TGTGCCAGCAGCTTGGGACACTCTGGGGCCAACGTCCTGACTTTC.

The chain joins TRBV11-2 to TRBJ2-3; no definite D call. Germline V gene lookup returns CDR1 SGHAT and CDR2 FQNNGV. The ends were cut back, 0 bases at V and 0 bases at J, with 16 bases in the middle. The CDR3 consists of 18 residues. The chain's CDR3 is CASSLDSSAWASTDTQYF. Written as DNA, the CDR3 is TGTGCCAGCAGCTTAGATTCCTCGGCGTGGGCTAGCACAGATACGCAGTATTTT.

The rearrangement uses TRBV5-1 and TRBJ2-1; possibly TRBD1 or TRBD2 for D (5 bases each). The CDR3 runs to 16 residues. The germline V gene has CDR1 SGHRS and CDR2 YFSETQ. V was shortened by 3 bases and J by 4 bases, with 17 bases between the two germline ends. Written as DNA, the CDR3 is TGCGCCAGCAGCTCCAACCCGGGACGGATATACAATGAGCAGTTCTTC. Translating it yields CASSSNPGRIYNEQFF. The full variable domain, completed using reference TRBV5-1 and TRBJ2-1, is KAGVTQTPRYLIKTRGQQVTLSCSPISGHRSVSWYQQTPGQGLQFLFEYFSETQRNKGNFPGRFSGRQFSNSRSEMNVSTLELGDSALYLCASSSNPGRIYNEQFFGPGTRLTVL.

The chain carries TRBV12-3 or TRBV12-4 and TRBJ2-7; either TRBD1 or TRBD2 may fit D (5 bases each). The CDR3 runs to 14 residues. The germline V and J ends were trimmed by 5 bases and 3 bases, with 14 bases remaining between them. CDR3 nucleotide sequence: TGTGCCAGCAGTGTGGTGGGGGATTTCTACGAGCAGTACTTC. Its translation: CASSVVGDFYEQYF.

The chain is built from TRBV25-1 and TRBJ2-7; 7 nucleotides align to TRBD1. Per the germline V gene, CDR1 is MGHDK and CDR2 is SYGVNS. V lost 3 bases, J lost 1 base, and 12 bases stayed unmatched. This CDR3 contains 17 residues. In DNA form, the CDR3 reads TGTGCCAGCAGTGAGCTAACCACAGGGGTTTTTTCCTACGAGCAGTACTTC. It translates to CASSELTTGVFSYEQYF.

Comments on this clonotype: One junction end does not reproduce the germline sequence, and a read error may be involved. This chain links TRBV4-2 with TRBJ2-1, with 9 bases matching TRBD2. The length of the CDR3 is 16 residues. CDR1 and CDR2 (germline): LGHNA, YNFKEQ. The CDR3 sequence: CASSPLSGGKGNEQSF. CDR3 coding DNA: TGTGCCAGCAGCCCATTGAGCGGGGGGAAGGGGAATGAGCAGTCCTTC.

CDR3 nucleotides: TGTGCCAGCAGTCCTAGATCCGGCTACACCTTC. This encodes CASSPRSGYTF. The chain links TRBV6-6 to TRBJ1-2; no reliable D call. V lost 5 bases to trimming and J lost 8 bases, with 9 bases between them. CDR3 size: 11 residues. Germline-derived CDR1 and CDR2 are MNHNY and SVGAGI (reference sequence).

The chain has TRBV2 and TRBJ2-1; TRBD2 agrees at 11 bases. The V gene's germline CDR1 is SNHLY and CDR2 FYNNEI. Trimming cost V 5 bases and J 0 bases; bases outside gene matches: 9. The CDR3 has 18 amino acids. The CDR3 DNA reads TGTGCCAGCAGTAATGGGCTAGCGGGGGGCCTCTCCTACAATGAGCAGTTCTTC. Residues: CASSNGLAGGLSYNEQFF.

The chain uses TRBV20-1 and TRBJ2-7, with TRBD1 matching over 8 bases. The better agreement between TRBJ2-5 and the DNA end casts doubt on the J call. CDR3 length equals 14 residues. Germline assignment: CDR1 DFQATT and CDR2 SNEGSKA (reference sequence). The CDR3 protein is CSAREPGGRATQYF. The CDR3 coding sequence is TGCAGTGCTAGAGAACCAGGGGGCAGAGCGACCCAGTACTTC.

The chain is built from TRBV7-6 and TRBJ1-5; D unclear. With 5 bases removed from V and 0 bases from J, the gap between germline ends came to 14 bases. This CDR3 is built from 16 residues. From germline, CDR1 is SGHVS and CDR2 FNYEAQ. DNA for the CDR3: TGTGCCAGCAGCCTTCGCAGACGGAATAGCAATCAGCCCCAGCATTTT. As protein: CASSLRRRNSNQPQHF.

The chain has TRBV12-3 or TRBV12-4 and TRBJ2-1; 9 nucleotides align to TRBD1. The CDR3 consists of 14 residues. The J segment lost 7 bases and the V segment lost 11 bases, leaving 12 bases of the junction unmatched. The CDR3 coding sequence is TGTGCCGGCCTCGCCGGGACAGGGAGAAATGAGCAGTTCTTC. As protein: CAGLAGTGRNEQFF.

This sequence joins TRBV6-2 or TRBV6-3 and TRBJ2-3; D remains unclear. The CDR3 covers 11 residues. Germline CDR1 reads MNHEY; CDR2 reads SVGEGT. V was pared by 7 bases and J by 5 bases, with 7 bases between. The CDR3 spells CASTVGDTQYF. As DNA, the CDR3 is TGTGCCAGCACGGTCGGAGATACGCAGTATTTT.

This clonotype was detected once. A single base separates this from a much larger clone, so it may be a read error. This chain links TRBV3-1 with TRBJ2-1, with TRBD2 matching over 9 bases. The end of the DNA is better explained by TRBJ2-7, so the J call may be wrong. The germline V gene encodes CDR1 LGHDT and CDR2 YNNKEL (reference sequence). This CDR3 region has 18 residues. This chain's CDR3 is CASSQVIAGVSSYNEQYF. The CDR3 nucleotides are TGTGCCAGCAGCCAAGTAATAGCGGGGGTCAGCTCCTACAATGAGCAGTACTTC.

This clonotype was counted a few times. The chain couples TRBV27 to TRBJ1-6; D perhaps matches TRBD1 (6 bases). There are 16 residues in the CDR3. V lost 0 bases, J lost 10 bases, and 16 bases lay in between. Germline-derived CDR1 and CDR2 are MNHEY and SMNVEV (reference sequence). The CDR3 bases are TGTGCCAGCAGTTTATCGCGGGGGACAACTTTGTCACCCCTCCACTTT. Protein product: CASSLSRGTTLSPLHF.

In DNA, the CDR3 is TGTGCCAGCAGCGTTGGGGGACAGTACCAAGAGACCCAGTACTTC. Its protein is CASSVGGQYQETQYF. The chain links TRBV6-5 to TRBJ2-5, with 7 bases identical to TRBD1. This CDR3 has 15 amino acids. Per germline, CDR1 MNHEY and CDR2 SVGAGI. V dropped 6 bases and J dropped 0; count of bases not matched to a gene: 7.

V and J are TRBV13 and TRBJ2-7, with 8 bases matching TRBD1. J gave up 2 bases and V 1 base, and 4 bases lay outside the gene matches. CDR3 size: 15 residues. CDR1 and CDR2 (germline): PRHDT, FYEKMQ (reference sequence). The CDR3 nucleotides read TGTGCCAGCAGCTTAGACAGGGGGATGGCCTACGAGCAGTACTTC. Its protein is CASSLDRGMAYEQYF.

This clonotype turned up a few times. The chain combines TRBV2 with TRBJ2-6, with D possibly TRBD1 on 5 matching bases. This CDR3 is built from 17 residues. Trimming shortened V by 8 bases and J by 0 bases, and 17 bases separated the two germline ends. Looked up from germline, CDR1 is SNHLY and CDR2 is FYNNEI. CDR3 loop: CASLQQASYSGANVLTF. Written as DNA, the CDR3 is TGTGCCAGCCTTCAACAGGCATCTTACTCTGGGGCCAACGTCCTGACTTTC.

This chain uses TRBV14 with TRBJ1-2; D gene uncertain. Trimming pared 1 base from V and 4 bases from J, leaving 10 bases between. Germline V gene data show CDR1 as SGHDN and CDR2 as FVKESK. This CDR3 contains 14 residues. CDR3: CASSQVGLAYGYTF. The CDR3 DNA is TGTGCCAGCAGCCAAGTCGGACTAGCCTATGGCTACACCTTC.